The clone carrying this TCR beta chain occurred many times. Amplification of TCR beta CDR3 regions used RNA as the template. Using the HTBI primer set, a first-round RT-PCR was run on the TCR CDR3. A single record per CDR3 protein comes from TCRdb applying MiXCR to the multiplex PCR reads. Of about 520,000 distinct CDR3 sequences listed, roughly 24% are singletons. In the ophthalmopathy cohort, Clinical Activity Score was at least 3, NOSPECS grade at least 4, and duration under 3 months. The CDR3 sequence is 15 residues long. Trimming pared 1 base from V and 6 bases from J, leaving 13 bases between. Germline loops: CDR1 SNHLY, CDR2 FYNNEI. The data originate from a study of T cells in Graves' hyperthyroidism and ophthalmopathy.

The genes are TRBV2 and TRBJ1-5, with a weak D call TRBD1 (5 bases). The clonotype was recovered from a woman under 40 with Graves' ophthalmopathy. Sequencing was done on a sample of blood. In DNA form, the CDR3 reads TGTGCCAGCAGTGAAGAACAGGCACGCGGTCAGCCCCAGCATTTT. Translating gives CASSEEQARGQPQHF.